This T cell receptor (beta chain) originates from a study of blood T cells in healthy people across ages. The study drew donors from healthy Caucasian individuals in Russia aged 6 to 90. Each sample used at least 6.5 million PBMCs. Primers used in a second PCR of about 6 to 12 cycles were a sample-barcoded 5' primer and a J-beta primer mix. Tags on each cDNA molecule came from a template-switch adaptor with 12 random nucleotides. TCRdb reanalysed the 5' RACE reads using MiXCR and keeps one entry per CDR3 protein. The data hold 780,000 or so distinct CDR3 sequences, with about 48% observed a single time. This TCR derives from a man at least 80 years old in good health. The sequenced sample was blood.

This CDR3 is CSAKSGGTEAFF. For the CDR3, the DNA is TGCAGTGCTAAATCGGGTGGCACTGAAGCTTTCTTT. The chain is built from TRBV20-1 and TRBJ1-1; D uncertain. With 4 bases removed from V and 4 bases from J, the gap between germline ends came to 10 bases. The CDR3 has 12 residues. Germline assignment: CDR1 DFQATT and CDR2 SNEGSKA (reference sequence).